The next 23 T cell receptor beta chains were all read from a single sample in a study of T cell responses to AZD1222 COVID-19 vaccine. Profiled with immunoSEQ multiplex PCR; TCRdb holds only in-frame clones, not every one. The sample has 90,000 to 95,000 clones, roughly 88% seen once. The specimen comprised peripheral blood, sampled 28 days after the second AZD1222 dose. The origin of the receptors is an adult who received the AZD1222 COVID-19 vaccine.

This clone has only one observation. V gene TRBV10-1 combines with J gene TRBJ2-1, with D perhaps matching TRBD1 (6 bases). CDR3 length: 15 amino acids. Germline CDR1 WNHNN, CDR2 SYGVQD (reference sequence). The V end was cut by 2 bases, the J end by 14 bases, with 22 bases between. For the CDR3, the DNA is TGCGCCAGCAGTGAGGGCAGGGGATCGTACTACCCCAAGTTCTTC. Its protein is CASSEGRGSYYPKFF.

The chain carries TRBV6-5 and TRBJ1-1; D is undetermined. This CDR3 comprises 13 residues. Trimming shortened V by 7 bases and J by 2 bases, and 11 bases separated the two germline ends. Per germline, CDR1 MNHEY and CDR2 SVGAGI. The chain's CDR3 is CASTLARNTEAFF. The DNA for the CDR3 is TGTGCCAGCACCCTCGCCCGAAACACTGAAGCTTTCTTT.

The chain joins TRBV6-2 or TRBV6-3 to TRBJ1-4; 10 positions match TRBD1. This CDR3 has 15 residues. Per the germline V gene, CDR1 is MNHEY and CDR2 is SVGEGT. Trimming at V came to 5 bases and at J to 4 bases, leaving 4 bases not matched to a gene. The DNA for the CDR3 is TGTGCCAGCAGTCTTCGGACAGGGGGTAATGAAAAACTGTTTTTT. Protein sequence: CASSLRTGGNEKLFF.

The table lists this clone with a count of one. The chain has TRBV4-2 and TRBJ1-2; no clear D gene. Deletions cut 0 bases from V and 5 bases from J, with 10 bases between. CDR1 LGHNA and CDR2 YNFKEQ come from the germline V gene. CDR3 length: 14 amino acids. CDR3 DNA: TGTGCCAGCAGCCAAGACACCGTGGATTATGGCTACACCTTC. Translation gives CASSQDTVDYGYTF.

The chain carries TRBV4-3 and TRBJ2-5; D possibly corresponds to TRBD1 (6 bases). Germline V gene lookup returns CDR1 LGHNA and CDR2 YSLEER. This CDR3 comprises 14 residues. V lost 5 bases and J lost 2, with 12 bases in between. The CDR3 sequence is CASSEPGQQETQYF. CDR3 bases: TGCGCCAGCAGCGAACCCGGACAGCAAGAGACCCAGTACTTC.

This chain joins TRBV27 and TRBJ2-1; D might be TRBD2 (6 bases). The CDR3 loop spans 15 amino acids. Deletions cut 7 bases from V and 9 bases from J, with 22 bases between. CDR1 and CDR2 (germline): MNHEY, SMNVEV (reference sequence). CDR3 residues: CASTKSTTSVGEQFF. CDR3 nucleotides: TGTGCCAGCACCAAAAGCACGACTAGTGTCGGTGAGCAGTTCTTC.

The chain combines TRBV5-1 with TRBJ2-1, with 13 bases aligning to TRBD2. There are 17 residues in the CDR3. Germline V gene lookup returns CDR1 SGHRS and CDR2 YFSETQ. V gave up 4 bases and J gave up 2 bases; unmatched junction bases: 6. CDR3 sequence reads: CASSTGTSGITYNEQFF. In nucleotides, the CDR3 is TGCGCCAGCAGCACCGGGACTAGCGGGATAACCTACAATGAGCAGTTCTTC.

V gene TRBV2 combines with J gene TRBJ1-2, with 7 bases aligning to TRBD1. The CDR3 runs 13 residues. V was pared by 4 bases and J by 4 bases, with 3 bases of the junction left unmatched. The germline V gene has CDR1 SNHLY and CDR2 FYNNEI. The CDR3 reads CASSVKGAYGYTF. DNA for the CDR3: TGTGCCAGCAGTGTTAAGGGGGCCTATGGCTACACCTTC.

The chain recombines TRBV5-1 with TRBJ2-5; tentative D call: TRBD2 (6 bases). The germline CDR1 and CDR2 sequences are SGHRS and YFSETQ. V lost 0 bases and J 5 bases, leaving 14 bases between the germline ends. The CDR3 is 15 amino acids. CDR3 in DNA: TGCGCCAGCAGCTTGGCGGCGGGACGGGCGGAGACCCAGTACTTC. This translates into CASSLAAGRAETQYF.

In this sample, this clone turned up once. The chain employs TRBV7-8 and TRBJ2-2; D might be TRBD1 (5 bases). Germline CDR1 and CDR2: SGHVS and FQNEAQ. Trimming left V 2 bases short and J 3 bases short, with 10 bases between. This CDR3 contains 15 residues. CDR3 protein: CASSLRLQDTGELFF. In DNA form, the CDR3 reads TGTGCCAGCAGCTTACGTTTACAGGACACCGGGGAGCTGTTTTTT.

This chain links TRBV2 with TRBJ2-2; weak D call: TRBD1 (5 bases). The CDR3 spans 14 residues. Germline lookup yields CDR1 SNHLY and CDR2 FYNNEI. Trimming pared 7 bases from V and 6 bases from J, leaving 15 bases between. CDR3 amino acids: CASKGFVSSGELFF. For the CDR3, the DNA is TGTGCCAGCAAGGGGTTTGTCTCGTCCGGGGAGCTGTTTTTT.

V and J are TRBV11-3 and TRBJ1-4, with TRBD1 identical over 8 bases. Germline V lookup: CDR1 SGHNT, CDR2 YENEEA. Trimming took 5 bases from V and 8 from J; bases not matched to a gene: 13. CDR3 length: 16 residues. The DNA for the CDR3 is TGTGCCAGCAGCCCCCGACAGGGGATTCCAGGAGAAAAACTGTTTTTT. Translation gives CASSPRQGIPGEKLFF.

This chain joins TRBV19 and TRBJ1-1, with 10 bases aligning to TRBD1. This CDR3 is 17 amino acids long. V lost 5 bases to trimming and J lost 3 bases; unmatched junction nucleotides: 12. Germline lookup yields CDR1 LNHDA and CDR2 SQIVND (reference sequence). The CDR3 here is CASSFLDRGGVDTEAFF. The CDR3 DNA is TGTGCCAGTAGTTTCTTGGACAGGGGGGGCGTGGACACTGAAGCTTTCTTT.

V is TRBV10-3 and J is TRBJ1-1; D gene unclear. Trimming stripped 8 bases from V and 1 base from J, with 14 bases between. This CDR3 is 14 amino acids long. Per the germline V gene, CDR1 is ENHRY and CDR2 is SYGVKD. CDR3 loop: CAIGSSRQNTEAFF. CDR3 bases: TGTGCCATCGGCTCAAGTCGGCAGAACACTGAAGCTTTCTTT.

J is TRBJ2-2 and V is TRBV7-9, with D uncertain. Trimming removed 4 bases at V and 6 bases at J, with 12 bases between. CDR3 length: 14 residues. Germline V CDR1 and CDR2: SEHNR, FQNEAQ (reference sequence). The CDR3 sequence is CASSSAPASGELFF. CDR3 coding DNA: TGTGCCAGCAGCTCGGCCCCGGCGTCCGGGGAGCTGTTTTTT.

This chain uses TRBV24-1 with TRBJ2-5; 7 nucleotides align to TRBD1. Per germline, CDR1 KGHDR and CDR2 SFDVKD. CDR3 length: 15 residues. J gave up 2 bases and V 4 bases, and 6 bases lay outside the gene matches. CDR3 coding DNA: TGTGCCACCAGTGAGGGGGACAGTCCACAAGAGACCCAGTACTTC. It translates to CATSEGDSPQETQYF.

The chain uses TRBV7-6 and TRBJ2-2, with a tentative D call TRBD1 (5 bases). The V and J ends lost 1 base and 4 bases respectively, with 13 bases between them. The germline CDR1 and CDR2 sequences are SGHVS and FNYEAQ. This CDR3 spans 16 amino acids. The CDR3 spells CASSLVQGAATGELFF. CDR3 DNA sequence: TGTGCCAGCAGCTTAGTACAAGGGGCGGCCACCGGGGAGCTGTTTTTT.

This rearrangement joins TRBV14 to TRBJ1-2; 7 bases align to TRBD1. The CDR3 contains 17 residues. V dropped 4 bases and J dropped 3; count of bases not matched to a gene: 14. The germline V gene has CDR1 SGHDN and CDR2 FVKESK. CDR3 coding DNA: TGTGCCAGCAGCCCCTACCGACAGGGCGGGTTGTACTATGGCTACACCTTC. It encodes CASSPYRQGGLYYGYTF. Full variable domain (rest looked up from reference TRBV14 and TRBJ1-2): EAGVTQFPSHSVIEKGQTVTLRCDPISGHDNLYWYRRVMGKEIKFLLHFVKESKQDESGMPNNRFLAERTGGTYSTLKVQPAELEDSGVYFCASSPYRQGGLYYGYTFGSGTRLTVV.

This chain uses TRBV27 with TRBJ1-5; D gene unclear. The ends were cut back, 6 bases at V and 2 bases at J, with 14 bases in the middle. Per the germline V gene, CDR1 is MNHEY and CDR2 is SMNVEV (reference sequence). The CDR3 totals 15 residues. DNA for the CDR3: TGTGCCAGCAGGAGTCCTGGGTCGGGCAATCAGCCCCAGCATTTT. Encoded protein: CASRSPGSGNQPQHF.

This chain joins TRBV30 and TRBJ2-5; D is uncertain. Deletions cut 0 bases from V and 2 bases from J, with 4 bases between. CDR3 length equals 12 residues. Germline CDR1 GTSNPN, CDR2 SVGIG (reference sequence). Here the CDR3 DNA reads TGTGCCTGGAGTGTTAATCAAGAGACCCAGTACTTC. Translation: CAWSVNQETQYF.

V gene TRBV30 combines with J gene TRBJ2-1; D unclear. This CDR3 is 12 amino acids long. CDR1 is GTSNPN, CDR2 SVGIG, per germline (reference sequence). Trimming pared 5 bases from V and 4 bases from J, leaving 9 bases between. The CDR3 reads CAWGYLYNEQFF. CDR3 nucleotides: TGTGCCTGGGGATACTTGTACAATGAGCAGTTCTTC.

The V call is TRBV30, the J call TRBJ1-2; TRBD1 matches 9 bases. V lost 3 bases to trimming and J lost 3 bases; unmatched junction nucleotides: 5. Germline assignment: CDR1 GTSNPN and CDR2 SVGIG (reference sequence). This CDR3 comprises 14 residues. The CDR3 spells CAWRVGQGHYGYTF. The CDR3 region has the DNA TGTGCCTGGAGGGTCGGACAGGGGCACTATGGCTACACCTTC.

The CDR3 coding sequence is TGCGCCAGCAGCCAAGAGTACGTTAGCAATCAGCCCCAGCATTTT. This translates into CASSQEYVSNQPQHF. The chain employs TRBV4-1 and TRBJ1-5, with D unresolved. The CDR3 has 15 residues. CDR1 is MGHRA and CDR2 is YSYEKL in the germline V gene. Trimming shortened V by 0 bases and J by 0 bases, and 6 bases separated the two germline ends.